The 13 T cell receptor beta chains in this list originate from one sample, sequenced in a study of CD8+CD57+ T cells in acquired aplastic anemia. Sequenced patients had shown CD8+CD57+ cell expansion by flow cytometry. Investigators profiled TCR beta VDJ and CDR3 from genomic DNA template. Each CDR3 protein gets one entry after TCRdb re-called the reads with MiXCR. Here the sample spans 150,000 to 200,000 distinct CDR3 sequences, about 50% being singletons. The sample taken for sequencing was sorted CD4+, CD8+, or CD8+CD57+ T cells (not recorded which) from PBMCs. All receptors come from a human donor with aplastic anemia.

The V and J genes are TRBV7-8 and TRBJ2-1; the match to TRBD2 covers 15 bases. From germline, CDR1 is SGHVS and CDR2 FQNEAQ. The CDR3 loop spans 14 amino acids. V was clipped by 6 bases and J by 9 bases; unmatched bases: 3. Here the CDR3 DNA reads TGTGCCAGCAGGGGACTAGCGGGGGGAGGTGAGCAGTTCTTC. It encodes CASRGLAGGGEQFF.

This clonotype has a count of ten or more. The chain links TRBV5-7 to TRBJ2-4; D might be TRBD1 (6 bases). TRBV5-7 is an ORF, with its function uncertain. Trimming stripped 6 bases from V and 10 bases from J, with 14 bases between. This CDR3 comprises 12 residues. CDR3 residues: CASNQGTCIQYF. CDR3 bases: TGTGCCAGCAACCAGGGGACGTGTATTCAGTACTTC.

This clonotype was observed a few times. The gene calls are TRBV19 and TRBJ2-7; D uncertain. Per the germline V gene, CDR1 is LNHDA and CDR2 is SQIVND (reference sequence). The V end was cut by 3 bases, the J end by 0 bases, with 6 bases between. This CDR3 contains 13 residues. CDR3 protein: CASSITSSYEQYF. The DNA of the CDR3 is TGTGCCAGTAGTATCACGTCCTCCTACGAGCAGTACTTC.

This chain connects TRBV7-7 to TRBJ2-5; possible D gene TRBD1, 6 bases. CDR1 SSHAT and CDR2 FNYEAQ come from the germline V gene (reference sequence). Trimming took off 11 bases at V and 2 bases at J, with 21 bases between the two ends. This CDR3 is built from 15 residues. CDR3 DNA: TGTGCCGTAGACTCCGGGACAATTATACAAGAGACCCAGTACTTC. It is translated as CAVDSGTIIQETQYF.

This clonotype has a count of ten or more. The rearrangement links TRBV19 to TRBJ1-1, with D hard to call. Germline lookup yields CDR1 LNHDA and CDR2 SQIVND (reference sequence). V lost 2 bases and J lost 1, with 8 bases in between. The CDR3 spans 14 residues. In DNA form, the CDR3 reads TGTGCCAGTAGTATAATGACGGGGAACACTGAAGCTTTCTTT. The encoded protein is CASSIMTGNTEAFF.

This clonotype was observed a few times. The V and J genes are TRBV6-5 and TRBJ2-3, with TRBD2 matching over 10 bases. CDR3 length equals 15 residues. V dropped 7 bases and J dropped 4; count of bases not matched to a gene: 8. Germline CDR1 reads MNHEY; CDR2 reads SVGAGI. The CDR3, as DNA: TGTGCCAGCACTTCAGCGGGGGGGGGGTCAGATACGCAGTATTTT. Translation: CASTSAGGGSDTQYF.

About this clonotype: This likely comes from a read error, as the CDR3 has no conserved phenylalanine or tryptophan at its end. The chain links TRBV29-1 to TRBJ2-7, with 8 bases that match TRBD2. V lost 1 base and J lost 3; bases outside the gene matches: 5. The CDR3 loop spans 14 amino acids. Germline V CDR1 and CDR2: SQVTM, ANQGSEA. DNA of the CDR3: TGCAGCGTTGAAGGGGGGACTAGTGTCTACGAGCAGTACCTC. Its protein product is CSVEGGTSVYEQYL.

The CDR3 coding sequence is TGTGCCATCAGTGATAGCGTCTATGGCTACACCTTC. Translated, it gives CAISDSVYGYTF. The chain uses TRBV10-3 and TRBJ1-2; D gene uncertain. This CDR3 comprises 12 residues. The germline gives CDR1 ENHRY, CDR2 SYGVKD. Trimming took 3 bases from V and 4 from J, leaving 6 bases between them.

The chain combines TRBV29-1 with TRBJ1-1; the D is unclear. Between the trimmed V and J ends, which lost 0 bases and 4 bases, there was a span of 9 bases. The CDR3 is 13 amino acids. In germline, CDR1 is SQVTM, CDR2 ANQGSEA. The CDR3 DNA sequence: TGCAGCGTTGAAGATCCAGGCCGCACTGAAGCTTTCTTT. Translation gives CSVEDPGRTEAFF.

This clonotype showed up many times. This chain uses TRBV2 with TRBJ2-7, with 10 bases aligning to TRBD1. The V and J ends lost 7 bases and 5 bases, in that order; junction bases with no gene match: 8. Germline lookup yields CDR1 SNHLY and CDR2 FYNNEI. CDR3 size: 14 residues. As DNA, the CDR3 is TGTGCCAGCACCCCGGGACAGGGGATCCACGAGCAGTACTTC. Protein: CASTPGQGIHEQYF.

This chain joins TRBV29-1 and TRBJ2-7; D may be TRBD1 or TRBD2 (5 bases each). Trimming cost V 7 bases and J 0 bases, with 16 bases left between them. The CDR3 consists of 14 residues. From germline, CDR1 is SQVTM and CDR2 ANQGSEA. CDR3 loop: CSANRDGGSYEQYF. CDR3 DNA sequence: TGCAGCGCTAACCGGGACGGCGGCTCCTACGAGCAGTACTTC.

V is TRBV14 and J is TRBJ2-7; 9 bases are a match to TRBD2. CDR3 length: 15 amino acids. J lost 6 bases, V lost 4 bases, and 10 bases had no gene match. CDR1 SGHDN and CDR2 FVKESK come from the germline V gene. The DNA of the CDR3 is TGTGCCAGCAGCCGTGAGGATGGCGGGAGGGGCGAGCAGTACTTC. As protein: CASSREDGGRGEQYF. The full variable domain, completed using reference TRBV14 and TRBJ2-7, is EAGVTQFPSHSVIEKGQTVTLRCDPISGHDNLYWYRRVMGKEIKFLLHFVKESKQDESGMPNNRFLAERTGGTYSTLKVQPAELEDSGVYFCASSREDGGRGEQYFGPGTRLTVT.

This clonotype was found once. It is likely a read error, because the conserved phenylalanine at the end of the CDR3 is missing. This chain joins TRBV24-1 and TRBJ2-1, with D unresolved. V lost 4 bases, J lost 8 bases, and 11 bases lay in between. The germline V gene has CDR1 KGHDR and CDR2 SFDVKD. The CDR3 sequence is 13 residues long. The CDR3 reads CATSEATTDEQFS. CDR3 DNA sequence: TGTGCCACCAGTGAAGCAACGACCGATGAGCAGTTCTCC.